This T cell receptor (beta chain) was sequenced during a study of blood T cell repertoires in COVID-19. About the study: PBMCs, B-cell-depleted T cells, or T cells were the source of the cDNA or gDNA that made up the material.

Enrolled through a virtual design, the participants were between about 18 and 100 years of age and came from about two dozen US areas. Germline V gene lookup returns CDR1 WNHNN and CDR2 SYGVQD (reference sequence). This CDR3 has 18 residues. With 6 bases clipped from V and 2 bases from J, the junction kept 11 bases outside the gene matches. Libraries were prepared by immunoSEQ multiplex PCR; TCRdb keeps only in-frame clonotypes and omits some of them. This table has about 280,000 clones, 91% appearing once. This chain joins TRBV10-1 and TRBJ2-4; TRBD2 matches 12 bases. The receptor was isolated from a man in his forties who had been exposed to COVID-19. Input material: PBMCs or T cells enriched from blood (not recorded which). CDR3 coding DNA: TGCGCCAGCAGCGCAAATCAACTAGCGGGAGGCCCCAAAAACATTCAGTACTTC. Its translation is CASSANQLAGGPKNIQYF.